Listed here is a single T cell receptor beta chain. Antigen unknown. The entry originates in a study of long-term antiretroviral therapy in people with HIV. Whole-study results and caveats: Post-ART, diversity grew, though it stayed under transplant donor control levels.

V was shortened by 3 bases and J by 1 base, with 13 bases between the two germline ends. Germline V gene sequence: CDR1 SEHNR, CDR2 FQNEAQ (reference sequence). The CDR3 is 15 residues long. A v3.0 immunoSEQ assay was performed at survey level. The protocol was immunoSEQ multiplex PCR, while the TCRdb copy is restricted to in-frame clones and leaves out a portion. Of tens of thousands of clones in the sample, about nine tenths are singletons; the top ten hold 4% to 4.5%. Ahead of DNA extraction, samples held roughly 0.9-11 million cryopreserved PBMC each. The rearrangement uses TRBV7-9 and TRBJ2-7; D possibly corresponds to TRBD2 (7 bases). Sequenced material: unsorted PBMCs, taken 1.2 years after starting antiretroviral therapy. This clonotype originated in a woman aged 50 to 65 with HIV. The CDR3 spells CASSLGGAGSYEQYF. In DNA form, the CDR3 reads TGTGCCAGCAGCTTGGGGGGGGCGGGGTCCTACGAGCAGTACTTC.